The 4 T cell receptor beta chains given below trace back to one sample, sequenced in a study of cytomegalovirus exposure and HLA in healthy donors. PCR amplification relied on 60 Vbeta primers (plus 13 Jbeta primers). Here immunoSEQ multiplex PCR was the method, and the copy in TCRdb shows in-frame clones only, minus some. In the table there are about 150,000 clones, over 75% of which are singletons. Material: PBMCs. These receptors originate from a male donor in good health and CMV-seronegative.

The chain has TRBV2 and TRBJ1-2; 7 nucleotides line up with TRBD1. With V trimmed by 6 bases and J by 2 bases, 9 bases remained unmatched. The CDR3 totals 15 residues. The V gene's germline CDR1 is SNHLY and CDR2 FYNNEI. The CDR3 DNA reads TGTGCCAGCAGCGTTCAATGGGACAGAAACTATGGCTACACCTTC. It yields the protein CASSVQWDRNYGYTF.

A few counts support this clone. The CDR3 nucleotides read TGTGCCAGCACCTTGGGACAGAGGAACACTGAAGCTTTCTTT. Residues: CASTLGQRNTEAFF. The genes are TRBV11-2 and TRBJ1-1; 7 bases line up with TRBD1. Trimming removed 7 bases from V and 1 base from J; junction bases left unmatched: 6. CDR3 size: 14 residues. Germline V lookup: CDR1 SGHAT, CDR2 FQNNGV.

This chain links TRBV6-5 with TRBJ2-2, with 9 bases fitting TRBD2. V shed 7 bases, J shed 2 bases, and the junction held 5 bases outside the gene matches. The CDR3 has 15 amino acids. Germline V CDR1 and CDR2: MNHEY, SVGAGI. CDR3 bases: TGTGCCAGCACCCGGACTAGCGTTAACACCGGGGAGCTGTTTTTT. Translation: CASTRTSVNTGELFF.

The gene calls are TRBV6-1 and TRBJ2-7; TRBD1 aligns across 7 bases. Germline CDR1 and CDR2: MNHNS and SASEGT. The J segment lost 4 bases and the V segment lost 2 bases, leaving 8 bases of the junction unmatched. This CDR3 has 15 amino acids. The CDR3, as DNA: TGTGCCAGCAGTGAATGGTCCGGGACAGATTACGAGCAGTACTTC. Translation gives CASSEWSGTDYEQYF.